The entry that follows covers one TCR beta chain sequence. The data originate from a study of blood T cell repertoires in COVID-19. Study processing details: Using reference gene primer amplification, nucleated cell counts were estimated. The data were produced by immunoSEQ multiplex PCR, yet TCRdb's version contains in-frame clones alone and is incomplete. V and J calls and clone size come straight from that table; D and trimming were deduced from the DNA. The sample holds a few hundred thousand clones, about 85% seen once. V lost 6 bases to trimming and J lost 4 bases, with 16 bases between them. Germline values: CDR1 SGHDT, CDR2 YYEEEE. This CDR3 has 14 residues. Cohorts were assigned according to the clinical history that participants reported. Among Cohort 3 donors, those recovered had two negative PCRs, clearance, or symptom resolution.

This sequence originates from a woman aged 45 to 65 who had recovered from COVID-19. Input material: PBMCs or T cells enriched from blood (not recorded which). V gene TRBV5-6 combines with J gene TRBJ1-1, with unresolved D. The CDR3 nucleotides read TGTGCCAGCAAGGGAGGCGATTACGGCACTGAAGCTTTCTTT. This codes for CASKGGDYGTEAFF.